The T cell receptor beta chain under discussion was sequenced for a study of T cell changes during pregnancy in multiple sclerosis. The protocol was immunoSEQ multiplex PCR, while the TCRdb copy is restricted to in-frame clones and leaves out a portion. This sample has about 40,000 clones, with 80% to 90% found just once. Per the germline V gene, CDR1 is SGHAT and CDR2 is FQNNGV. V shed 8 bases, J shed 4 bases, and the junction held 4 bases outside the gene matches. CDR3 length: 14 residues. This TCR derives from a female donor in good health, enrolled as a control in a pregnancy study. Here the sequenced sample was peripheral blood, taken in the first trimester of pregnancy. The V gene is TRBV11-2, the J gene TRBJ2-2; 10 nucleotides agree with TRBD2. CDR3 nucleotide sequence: TGTGCCAGCGTGCTAGCGGGGGCCACCGGGGAGCTGTTTTTT. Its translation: CASVLAGATGELFF. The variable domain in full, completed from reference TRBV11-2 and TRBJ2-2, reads EAGVAQSPRYKIIEKRQSVAFWCNPISGHATLYWYQQILGQGPKLLIQFQNNGVVDDSQLPKDRFSAERLKGVDSTLKIQPAKLEDSAVYLCASVLAGATGELFFGEGSRLTVL.